The T cell receptor (beta chain) described here comes from a study of CD8+ T cells in alopecia areata. In each case, RNA was isolated and then reverse transcribed into cDNA as the sequencing template. Profiled with immunoSEQ multiplex PCR; TCRdb holds only in-frame clones, not every one. This sample carries approximately 1,000 clones and no singletons, and about 6.8% goes to the top ten. Time point denoted: mouse skin at time of skin grafting. By share, this clone ranks as medium-sized. The listed genes are named as in mouse. Sequencing ends 4 residues short of the CDR3 end; the germline J gene provides the rest. Germline V lookup: CDR1 LGHNA, CDR2 YNLKQL (reference sequence). Trimming left V 0 bases short and J 0 bases short, with 7 bases between. The CDR3 covers 15 residues.

The chain uses TRBV5 and TRBJ2-4; perhaps TRBD2 as D (6 bases). The sample was skin, taken at week 0. The sequence was collected from a C3H/HeJ mouse with alopecia areata. For the strain, the MHC haplotype given is H2-k. CDR3 DNA (partial): TGTGCCAGCAGCCAAGATGGGGGTAGTCAAAAC. Its translation: CASSQDGGSQN. The full CDR3 protein is CASSQDGGSQNTLYF.